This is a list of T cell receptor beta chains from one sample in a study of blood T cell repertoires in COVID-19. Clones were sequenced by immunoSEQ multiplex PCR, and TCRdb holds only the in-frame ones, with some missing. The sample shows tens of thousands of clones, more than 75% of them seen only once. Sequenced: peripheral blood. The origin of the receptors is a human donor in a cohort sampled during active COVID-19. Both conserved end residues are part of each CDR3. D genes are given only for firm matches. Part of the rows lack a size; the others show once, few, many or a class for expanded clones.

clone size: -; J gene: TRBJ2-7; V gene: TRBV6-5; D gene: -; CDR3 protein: CASSFGQSGEQYF; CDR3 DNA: TGTGCCAGCAGTTTTGGCCAAAGCGGCGAGCAGTACTTC
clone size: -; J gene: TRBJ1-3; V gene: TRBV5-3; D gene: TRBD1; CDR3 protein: CARSGGDSTGNTIYF; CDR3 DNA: TGTGCCAGAAGCGGTGGGGACAGCACTGGAAACACCATATATTTT
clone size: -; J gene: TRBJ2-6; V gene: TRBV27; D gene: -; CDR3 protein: CASSPSGAGANVLTF; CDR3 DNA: TGTGCCAGCAGCCCTTCAGGGGCTGGGGCCAACGTCCTGACTTTC
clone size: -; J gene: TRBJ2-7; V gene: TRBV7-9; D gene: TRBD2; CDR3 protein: CASSFSGAISYEQYF; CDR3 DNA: TGTGCCAGCAGCTTTAGCGGGGCCATCTCCTACGAGCAGTACTTC
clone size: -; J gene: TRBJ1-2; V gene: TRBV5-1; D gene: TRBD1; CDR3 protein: CASSLKGGGNYGYTF; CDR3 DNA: TGCGCCAGCAGCTTGAAAGGGGGCGGAAACTATGGCTACACCTTC
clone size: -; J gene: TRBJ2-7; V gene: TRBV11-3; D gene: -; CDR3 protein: CASSLQGDSYEQYF; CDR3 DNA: TGTGCCAGCAGCCTACAGGGTGACTCCTACGAGCAGTACTTC
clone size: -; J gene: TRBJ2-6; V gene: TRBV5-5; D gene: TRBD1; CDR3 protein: CASISAGTEISGANVLTF; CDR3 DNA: TGTGCCAGCATCTCCGCCGGGACAGAGATCTCTGGGGCCAACGTCCTGACTTTC
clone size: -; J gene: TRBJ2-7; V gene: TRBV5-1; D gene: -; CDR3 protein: CASSTQGDFYEQYF; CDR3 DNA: TGCGCCAGCAGTACCCAGGGTGATTTCTACGAGCAGTACTTC
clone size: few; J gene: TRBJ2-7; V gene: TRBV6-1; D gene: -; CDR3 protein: CASSESPSTYEQYF; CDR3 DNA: TGTGCCAGCAGTGAAAGCCCTAGTACCTACGAGCAGTACTTC
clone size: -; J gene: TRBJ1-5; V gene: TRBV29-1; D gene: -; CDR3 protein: CSVGGGSNQPQHF; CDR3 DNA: TGCAGCGTTGGGGGGGGTAGCAATCAGCCCCAGCATTTT
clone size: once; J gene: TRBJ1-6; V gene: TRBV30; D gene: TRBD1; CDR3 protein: CAWSEGTARNSPLHF; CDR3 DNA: TGTGCCTGGAGTGAGGGGACAGCCCGTAATTCACCCCTCCACTTT
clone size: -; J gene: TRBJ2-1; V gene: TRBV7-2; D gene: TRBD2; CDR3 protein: CASSSGLAGVHPQFF; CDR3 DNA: TGTGCCAGCAGCTCGGGACTAGCGGGGGTACACCCGCAGTTCTTC
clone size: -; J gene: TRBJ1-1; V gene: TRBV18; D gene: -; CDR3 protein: CASSIRKGGGKTEAFF; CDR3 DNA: TGTGCCAGCTCTATTCGGAAAGGGGGGGGAAAAACTGAAGCTTTCTTT
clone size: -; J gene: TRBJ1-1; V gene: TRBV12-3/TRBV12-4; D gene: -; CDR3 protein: CASSFSPNTEAFF; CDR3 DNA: TGTGCCAGCAGTTTTTCTCCGAACACTGAAGCTTTCTTT
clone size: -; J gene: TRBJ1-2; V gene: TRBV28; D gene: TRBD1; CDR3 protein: CASSQGTGTYEGYTF; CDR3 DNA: TGTGCCAGCAGTCAAGGGACAGGGACCTATGAGGGCTACACCTTC
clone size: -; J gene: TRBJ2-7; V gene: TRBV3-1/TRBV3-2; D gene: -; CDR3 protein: CASSSRSGSYEQYF; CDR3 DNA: TGTGCCAGCAGCTCCCGGAGTGGCTCCTACGAGCAGTACTTC
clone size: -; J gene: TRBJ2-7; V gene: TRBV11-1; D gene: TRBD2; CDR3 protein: CASSENSGASSYEQYF; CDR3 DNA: TGTGCCAGCAGCGAAAATAGCGGGGCCAGCTCCTACGAGCAGTACTTC
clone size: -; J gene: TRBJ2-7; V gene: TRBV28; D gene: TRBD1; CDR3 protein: CASSSPGTGGWEQYF; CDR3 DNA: TGTGCCAGCAGTTCTCCCGGGACAGGGGGCTGGGAGCAGTACTTC
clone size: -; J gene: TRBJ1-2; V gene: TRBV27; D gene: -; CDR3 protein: CASSLLTGYGYTF; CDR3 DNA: TGTGCCAGCAGTTTACTGACAGGTTATGGCTACACCTTC
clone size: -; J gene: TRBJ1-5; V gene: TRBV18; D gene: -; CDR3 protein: CASSPDSHQPQHF; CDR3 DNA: TGTGCCAGCTCACCAGACTCGCATCAGCCCCAGCATTTT
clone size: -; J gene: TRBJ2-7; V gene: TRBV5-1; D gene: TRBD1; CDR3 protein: CASSLGDRGAYEQYF; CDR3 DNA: TGCGCCAGCAGCCTTGGGGACAGGGGCGCCTACGAGCAGTACTTC
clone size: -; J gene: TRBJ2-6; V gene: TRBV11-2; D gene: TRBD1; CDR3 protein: CASRRGQGSSGANVLTF; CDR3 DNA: TGTGCCAGCAGACGAGGACAGGGTTCTTCTGGGGCCAACGTCCTGACTTTC
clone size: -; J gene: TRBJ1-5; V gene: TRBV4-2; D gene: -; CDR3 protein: CASTYVRGSGNNQPQHF; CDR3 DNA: TGTGCCAGCACCTACGTAAGGGGTTCAGGCAACAATCAGCCCCAGCATTTT
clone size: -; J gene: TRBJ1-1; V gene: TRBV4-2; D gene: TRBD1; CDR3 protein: CASSPPTGYTEAFF; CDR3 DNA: TGTGCCAGCAGCCCGCCGACAGGGTACACTGAAGCTTTCTTT
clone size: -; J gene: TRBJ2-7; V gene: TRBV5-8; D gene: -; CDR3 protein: CASSLAGGPYEQYF; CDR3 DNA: TGTGCCAGCAGCTTGGCGGGGGGCCCCTACGAGCAGTACTTC
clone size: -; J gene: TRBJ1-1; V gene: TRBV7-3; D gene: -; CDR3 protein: CASSPQGGLDTEAFF; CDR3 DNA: TGTGCCAGCAGCCCTCAAGGGGGATTGGACACTGAAGCTTTCTTT